This TCR beta chain comes out of a study of shared clonotypes between healthy human individuals. TCRdb's table, derived via immunoSEQ multiplex PCR, lists solely in-frame clones and lacks some. The table lists around 500,000 clones, around 80% of them singletons, with more than 10% in the top ten. The clonotype comes from a woman aged 40 to 49 in good health. Some clones in this sample may be carry-over from other donors' samples. The sequenced material came from PBMCs.

In DNA, the CDR3 is TGTGCCTGGAGTTCCCCTTGGGGGACTAGCGCCAACAATGAGCAGTTCTTC. Translated: CAWSSPWGTSANNEQFF. The chain recombines TRBV30 with TRBJ2-1, with 10 bases that match TRBD2. The CDR3 contains 17 residues. Germline V lookup: CDR1 GTSNPN, CDR2 SVGIG (reference sequence). V was pared by 2 bases and J by 5 bases, with 12 bases of the junction left unmatched.